The clone carrying this T cell receptor beta chain showed up many times. The germline V gene encodes CDR1 LNHNV and CDR2 YYDKDF (reference sequence). The CDR3 spans 18 residues. The ends were cut back, 2 bases at V and 2 bases at J, with 19 bases in the middle. Time point noted: longitudinal time-point 1 (baseline). This entry belongs to a study of neurological immune-mediated disorders. One entry per CDR3 protein results from TCRdb running MiXCR on the 5' RACE reads. The sample gives around 49,000 distinct CDR3 sequences, about 9% of which show up once; 1.5% to 2% is in the top ten. The clonotype was recovered from a woman aged 40 to 50 in good health. Sequencing used PBMCs. The chain joins TRBV15 to TRBJ1-5; possible D gene TRBD1, 5 bases. As DNA, the CDR3 is TGTGCCACCAGCAGACGCCGCGGGGGTGGGGAAGGCAATCAGCCCCAGCATTTT. Its protein is CATSRRRGGGEGNQPQHF. Together with reference TRBV15 and TRBJ1-5, the CDR3 gives the full variable domain: DAMVIQNPRYQVTQFGKPVTLSCSQTLNHNVMYWYQQKSSQAPKLLFHYYDKDFNNEADTPDNFQSRRPNTSFCFLDIRSPGLGDTAMYLCATSRRRGGGEGNQPQHFGDGTRLSIL.